Following are 21 T cell receptor beta chains from one sample sequenced in a study of tissue T cells after allogeneic stem cell transplantation. Only in-frame clones appear in the TCRdb table, and some are missing; sequencing was by immunoSEQ multiplex PCR. The profile shows 48,000 or so clones, around 69% of them singletons. The sequenced sample consisted of sorted cells pooled from one or two spleens. These receptors came from a pool of C57BL/6 mice in good health.

Notes on this clone: Mouse gene names apply. The read comes to an end 1 residue before the CDR3 does, leaving the germline J gene to fill in the end. The rearrangement uses TRBV5 and TRBJ1-1; 7 bases map to TRBD1. V shed 4 bases and J 3 bases; nucleotides not matched to a gene: 2. The CDR3 sequence is 13 residues long. The V gene's germline CDR1 is LGHNA and CDR2 YNLKQL (reference sequence). The CDR3 loop reads CASSPRGDTEVFF. The sequenced CDR3 bases are TGTGCCAGCAGCCCCAGGGGGGACACAGAAGTCTTC.

On this clone: Gene names are the mouse ones. The read finishes 1 residue shy of the CDR3 end, and the germline J gene is used to complete it. This chain joins TRBV1 and TRBJ2-7; the match to TRBD2 covers 8 bases. The V segment lost 0 bases and the J segment 0 bases; nucleotides outside the gene matches: 4. CDR3 length: 16 residues. Germline values: CDR1 NSQYPW, CDR2 LRSPGD (reference sequence). The chain's CDR3 is CTCSADTGGSSYEQYF. Incomplete CDR3 DNA: TGCACCTGCAGTGCAGATACTGGGGGAAGCTCCTATGAACAGTAC.

With regard to this clone: Here the gene names and germline are mouse. The read is 1 residue too short to cover the CDR3 end, so that end is filled in from the germline J gene. The V gene is TRBV13-2, the J gene TRBJ2-5; D ambiguous. This CDR3 comprises 13 residues. Germline assignment: CDR1 NNHNN and CDR2 SYGAGS (reference sequence). Trimming pared 1 base from V and 1 base from J, leaving 4 bases between. Partial CDR3 DNA: TGTGCCAGCGGTGATTGGGACCAAGACACCCAGTAC. It encodes CASGDWDQDTQY. The whole CDR3 sequence is CASGDWDQDTQYF.

A note on this clone: Gene labels here are mouse ones. Read data end 1 residue before the CDR3 end; the end is taken from the germline J gene. V is TRBV13-2 and J is TRBJ1-2; weak D call: TRBD1 (6 bases). The V end was cut by 4 bases, the J end by 1 base, with 11 bases between. This CDR3 comprises 14 residues. The germline V gene encodes CDR1 NNHNN and CDR2 SYGAGS (reference sequence). CDR3 amino acids: CASGPPGQNSDYTF. The CDR3 DNA, read in part, is TGTGCCAGCGGTCCTCCGGGACAAAACTCCGACTACACC.

This clone was recorded only once. The listed genes are named as in mouse. The CDR3 extends 1 residue past the end of the read, so its final part is completed from the germline J gene. The chain combines TRBV5 with TRBJ2-3; TRBD2 aligns across 9 bases. CDR1 LGHNA and CDR2 YNLKQL come from the germline V gene (reference sequence). CDR3 length equals 17 residues. With V trimmed by 0 bases and J by 0 bases, 4 bases remained unmatched. The covered CDR3 bases are TGTGCCAGCAGCCAAGATAGAGACTGGGGGAGTGCAGAAACGCTGTAT. Translated: CASSQDRDWGSAETLY. The entire CDR3 reads CASSQDRDWGSAETLYF.

In the case of this clone: Germline and genes here are mouse. The read ends 1 residue before the CDR3 terminus; that terminus is restored from the germline J gene. The chain carries TRBV13-2 and TRBJ2-3, with D possibly TRBD1 on 5 matching bases. V was trimmed by 0 bases and J by 0 bases, leaving 8 bases between them. The CDR3 extends over 15 amino acids. Germline V CDR1 and CDR2: NNHNN, SYGAGS (reference sequence). The CDR3 loop reads CASGDGTYSAETLYF. CDR3 DNA (partial): TGTGCCAGCGGTGATGGGACATATAGTGCAGAAACGCTGTAT.

Points on this clone: The germline and genes are mouse ones. The CDR3 goes on 1 residue after the read ends, and that part is filled in from the germline J gene. The chain employs TRBV13-3 and TRBJ2-3; 8 bases are a match to TRBD1. V gave up 0 bases and J gave up 4 bases; unmatched junction bases: 1. Germline loops: CDR1 NNHDY, CDR2 SYVADS. The CDR3 consists of 14 residues. Incomplete CDR3 DNA: TGTGCCAGCAGTGATGGGACAGGGTCAGAAACGCTGTAT. It encodes CASSDGTGSETLY. The CDR3 as a whole reads CASSDGTGSETLYF.

With regard to this clone: Germline and genes here are mouse. The DNA ends 1 residue before the CDR3 does, and the rest of the CDR3 is filled in from the germline J gene. The chain employs TRBV13-1 and TRBJ1-1, with D possibly being TRBD1 (6 bases). V dropped 4 bases and J dropped 0 bases, with 10 bases sitting between them. The germline gives CDR1 NSHNY, CDR2 SYGAGN. CDR3 length: 14 residues. Partial CDR3 DNA: TGTGCCAGCAGTTCCGGGACATCAAACACAGAAGTCTTC. Translated, it gives CASSSGTSNTEVF. The whole CDR3 reads CASSSGTSNTEVFF.

With respect to this clone: Gene names denote mouse genes. The sequence runs out 1 residue before the end of the CDR3; the remainder is reconstructed from the germline J gene. The chain is built from TRBV29 and TRBJ2-3; maybe TRBD2 (6 bases). CDR1 is MSHET and CDR2 is SYDVDS in the germline V gene. CDR3 size: 15 residues. Trimming shortened V by 0 bases and J by 0 bases, and 7 bases separated the two germline ends. CDR3 sequence reads: CASSLSGGSAETLYF. Partial CDR3 DNA: TGTGCTAGCAGTTTATCGGGGGGTAGTGCAGAAACGCTGTAT.

A note on this clone: Gene names follow the mouse nomenclature. The CDR3 end is not reached by the read, which stops 1 residue before it; the germline J gene fills it in. The chain combines TRBV13-1 with TRBJ1-2, with D unclear. CDR1 and CDR2 (germline): NSHNY, SYGAGN. The length of the CDR3 is 10 residues. Trimming took 6 bases from V and 0 from J, leaving 0 bases between them. The CDR3 DNA, read in part, is TGTGCCAGCACAAACTCCGACTACACC. Its protein is CASTNSDYT. The CDR3 in full is CASTNSDYTF.

Concerning this clone: Germline and genes here are mouse. The missing CDR3 end, 1 residue past where the read stops, is filled in from the germline J gene. This rearrangement joins TRBV13-3 to TRBJ1-6; 7 bases are a match to TRBD1. TRBJ1-6 is sorted into the ORF group, with uncertain function. With V trimmed by 0 bases and J by 3 bases, 3 bases remained unmatched. Germline V gene lookup returns CDR1 NNHDY and CDR2 SYVADS. The CDR3 length is 16 residues. This CDR3 reads CASSDARDSYNSPLYF. The covered CDR3 bases are TGTGCCAGCAGTGATGCACGGGACAGCTATAATTCGCCCCTCTAC.

With respect to this clone: Each gene name is a mouse one. The read terminates 1 residue before the CDR3 end, so the remaining end is supplied by the germline J gene. The chain joins TRBV16 to TRBJ2-5; 8 nucleotides match TRBD2. This CDR3 is 14 amino acids long. V lost 5 bases and J lost 2; bases outside the gene matches: 3. Germline V gene sequence: CDR1 SGHSA, CDR2 FRNQAP. CDR3 region: CASSPTGVQDTQYF. The CDR3 DNA, read in part, is TGTGCAAGCAGCCCGACTGGGGTCCAAGACACCCAGTAC.

Notes on this clone: Genes and germline come from the mouse. The observed sequence ends 1 residue before the CDR3 terminus, with the missing tail filled in from the germline J gene. The J gene is TRBJ2-5, the V gene TRBV4; D is possibly TRBD1 or TRBD2 (6 bases each). The CDR3 runs 14 residues. V was trimmed by 5 bases and J by 6 bases, leaving 15 bases between them. Germline V gene lookup returns CDR1 LGHDT and CDR2 YNNKQL (reference sequence). The CDR3 loop reads CASSLRGLDDTQYF. The CDR3 bases that were read are TGTGCCAGCAGCCTCCGGGGGCTAGACGACACCCAGTAC. The full variable domain, its missing parts supplied by reference TRBV4 and TRBJ2-5, is ETAVFQTPNYHVTQVGNEVSFNCKQTLGHDTMYWYKQDSKKLLKIMFSYNNKQLIVNETVPRRFSPQSSDKAHLNLRIKSVEPEDSAVYLCASSLRGLDDTQYFGPGTRLLVL.

This clone has a single count. Gene names and germline match the mouse. Sequencing ends 1 residue short of the CDR3 end; the germline J gene provides the rest. The genes are TRBV13-1 and TRBJ2-3; possibly TRBD1 for D (5 bases). The CDR3 length is 12 residues. Looked up from germline, CDR1 is NSHNY and CDR2 is SYGAGN. Trimming stripped 3 bases from V and 4 bases from J, with 6 bases between. The CDR3 bases that were read are TGTGCCAGCAGTGGGACAACAGAAACGCTGTAT. This encodes CASSGTTETLY. The entire CDR3 protein reads CASSGTTETLYF.

With regard to this clone: Each gene name is a mouse one. The read ends 1 residue early relative to the CDR3; the germline J gene fills the gap. The rearrangement joins TRBV24 to TRBJ1-6, with D unresolved. TRBJ1-6 is an ORF, with its function uncertain. The CDR3 has 17 amino acids. In germline, CDR1 is KGHTA, CDR2 FRNEEI. V lost 0 bases and J lost 0, with 9 bases in between. The CDR3 bases that were read are TGTGCCAGCAGTCTGTATGTAGAAGATTCCTATAATTCGCCCCTCTAC. Protein sequence: CASSLYVEDSYNSPLY. From start to end, the CDR3 is CASSLYVEDSYNSPLYF.

Note on this clone: Genes here carry mouse names. The read gets to within 1 residue of the CDR3 end, and the germline J gene fills in the rest. The chain recombines TRBV31 with TRBJ2-5, with D perhaps matching TRBD2 (7 bases). Germline V lookup: CDR1 GKSSPN, CDR2 SITVG. The CDR3 sequence is 14 residues long. Trimming took off 1 base at V and 7 bases at J, with 15 bases between the two ends. CDR3: CAWSQKGGRYTQYF. CDR3 DNA, as far as it was read: TGTGCCTGGAGTCAAAAGGGGGGGAGGTACACCCAGTAC.

A word on this clone: Genes and germline are mouse. The read is 1 residue too short to cover the CDR3 end, so that end is filled in from the germline J gene. The J gene is TRBJ1-6, the V gene TRBV19; D possibly corresponds to TRBD1 (5 bases). TRBJ1-6 is an ORF for which the function is uncertain. The CDR3 has 15 residues. V was shortened by 4 bases and J by 2 bases, with 10 bases between the two germline ends. The germline CDR1 and CDR2 sequences are FNHDT and SITEND (reference sequence). Partial CDR3 DNA: TGTGCCAGCAGTTCAGGGAGGGCCTATAATTCGCCCCTCTAC. Protein sequence: CASSSGRAYNSPLY. The entire CDR3 is CASSSGRAYNSPLYF.

This clone appeared once. All gene names here are mouse names. The observed sequence ends 1 residue before the CDR3 terminus, with the missing tail filled in from the germline J gene. The J gene is TRBJ1-1, the V gene TRBV13-1, with 10 bases matching TRBD1. This CDR3 has 16 amino acids. CDR1 is NSHNY, CDR2 SYGAGN, per germline. The V gene end was trimmed by 4 bases and the J gene end by 1 base; junction bases not matched to a gene: 7. Partial CDR3 DNA: TGTGCCAGCAGTCGACAGGGGGCTGGGGAAAACACAGAAGTCTTC. Protein sequence: CASSRQGAGENTEVF. The full CDR3 protein reads CASSRQGAGENTEVFF.

As to this clone: Here the gene names and germline are mouse. The CDR3 is cut off 1 residue early in the read; its end comes from the germline J gene. V is TRBV1 and J is TRBJ1-2, with D possibly matching TRBD1 (6 bases). CDR1 and CDR2 (germline): NSQYPW, LRSPGD (reference sequence). This CDR3 is 13 amino acids long. V was pared by 3 bases and J by 4 bases, with 9 bases between. The CDR3 DNA, read in part, is TGCACCTGCAGTGCGGGACACCTCTCCGACTACACC. Its protein is CTCSAGHLSDYT. The whole CDR3 sequence is CTCSAGHLSDYTF.

Turning to this clone: Genes here carry mouse names. Read data end 1 residue before the CDR3 end; the end is taken from the germline J gene. The genes are TRBV4 and TRBJ2-3, with D hard to call. Trimming took off 4 bases at V and 4 bases at J, with 9 bases between the two ends. CDR3 length: 13 residues. Germline V gene sequence: CDR1 LGHDT, CDR2 YNNKQL (reference sequence). The covered CDR3 bases are TGTGCCAGCAGCTTGCTGACGCCAGAAACGCTGTAT. Protein: CASSLLTPETLY. The whole CDR3 protein is CASSLLTPETLYF.

About this clone: Gene names refer to mouse genes. CDR3: CASGPRGENTEVFF. Incomplete CDR3 DNA: TGTGCCAGCGGCCCCAGGGGAGAGAACACAGAAGTCTTC. This rearrangement joins TRBV13-2 to TRBJ1-1, with D possibly being TRBD1 (6 bases). The read ends 1 residue before the CDR3 terminus; that terminus is restored from the germline J gene. The germline CDR1 and CDR2 sequences are NNHNN and SYGAGS (reference sequence). This CDR3 has 14 amino acids. V was clipped by 5 bases and J by 0 bases, with 11 bases between them.